Here is one TCR beta chain with its context. These data belong to a study of T cell responses to AZD1222 COVID-19 vaccine. Profiled with immunoSEQ multiplex PCR; TCRdb holds only in-frame clones, not every one. The sample yields 110,000 or so clones, around 84% seen once. The CDR3 sequence is 16 residues long. Germline lookup yields CDR1 SGHNT and CDR2 YYREEE (reference sequence). V was clipped by 5 bases and J by 4 bases, with 21 bases between them. The genes are TRBV5-4 and TRBJ1-1; the D gene is possibly TRBD1 (6 bases). The input for sequencing was peripheral blood, taken 28 days after the second AZD1222 dose. The sequence was obtained from an adult who received the AZD1222 COVID-19 vaccine. The CDR3 is CASSYTQAGEGTEAFF. CDR3 coding DNA: TGTGCCAGCAGTTATACTCAAGCAGGGGAGGGCACTGAAGCTTTCTTT.